The 20 T cell receptor beta chains presented below share a single source sample, sequenced in a study of T cells after yellow fever vaccination. MiXCR was run by TCRdb on the 5' RACE reads, yielding one entry per CDR3 protein. Among fewer than 400,000 distinct CDR3 sequences listed, around a tenth were seen once. The sequences come from CD4+ T cells sorted from PBMCs, collected 45 days after the yellow fever booster vaccination. The receptor source for this set is a man between 18 and 35 years old who received the YFV17D yellow fever vaccine.

The chain has TRBV5-1 and TRBJ2-2; TRBD1 aligns across 7 bases. The CDR3 totals 15 residues. The trim removed 7 bases at V and 2 bases at J, leaving 8 bases unmatched. CDR1 and CDR2 from the germline V gene are SGHRS and YFSETQ. The CDR3 nucleotides read TGCGCCAGCTGCAGGGACAGTATTAACACCGGGGAGCTGTTTTTT. It yields the protein CASCRDSINTGELFF.

This clonotype has only a few counts. The chain employs TRBV27 and TRBJ2-1, with 9 bases matching TRBD1. This CDR3 has 15 amino acids. The V and J ends lost 5 bases and 9 bases, in that order; junction bases with no gene match: 11. The germline CDR1 and CDR2 sequences are MNHEY and SMNVEV (reference sequence). CDR3 protein: CASSGSGQGYGEQFF. CDR3 DNA: TGTGCCAGCAGTGGATCGGGACAGGGTTACGGTGAGCAGTTCTTC.

The sample holds a few counts of this clonotype. The chain has TRBV7-6 and TRBJ2-3; 9 positions match TRBD2. Germline V gene lookup returns CDR1 SGHVS and CDR2 FNYEAQ. This CDR3 is built from 15 residues. V lost 3 bases and J lost 2; bases outside the gene matches: 3. CDR3 sequence: CASSLGLAITDTQYF. The CDR3 nucleotides read TGTGCCAGCAGCTTGGGACTAGCTATCACAGATACGCAGTATTTT. The whole variable domain, remainder taken from reference TRBV7-6 and TRBJ2-3, is GAGVSQSPRYKVTKRGQDVALRCDPISGHVSLYWYRQALGQGPEFLTYFNYEAQQDKSGLPNDRFSAERPEGSISTLTIQRTEQRDSAMYRCASSLGLAITDTQYFGPGTRLTVL.

J is TRBJ1-3 and V is TRBV3-1; D uncertain. The CDR3 has 16 amino acids. Deletions cut 4 bases from V and 0 bases from J, with 13 bases between. The germline V gene has CDR1 LGHDT and CDR2 YNNKEL (reference sequence). CDR3 region: CASSLRGILSGNTIYF. The CDR3 DNA reads TGTGCCAGCAGCCTAAGAGGGATCCTCTCTGGAAACACCATATATTTT.

This clonotype was observed a few times. This chain joins TRBV20-1 and TRBJ2-3; D gene ambiguous. The germline V gene has CDR1 DFQATT and CDR2 SNEGSKA (reference sequence). V shed 2 bases and J shed 2 bases, with 8 bases lying between them. This CDR3 has 13 residues. CDR3 in DNA: TGCAGTGCTAGACGTCTAATCACAGATACGCAGTATTTT. It translates to CSARRLITDTQYF.

This chain links TRBV4-3 with TRBJ1-4, with a possible D match to TRBD1 (5 bases). From germline, CDR1 is LGHNA and CDR2 YSLEER. V lost 1 base to trimming and J lost 4 bases, with 16 bases between them. The CDR3 loop spans 17 amino acids. In DNA, the CDR3 is TGCGCCAGCAGCCAAGGTCCCCATGGGGGAGTTAATGAAAAACTGTTTTTT. It is translated as CASSQGPHGGVNEKLFF.

The rearrangement links TRBV20-1 to TRBJ1-1, with a weak D call TRBD1 (5 bases). The germline V gene encodes CDR1 DFQATT and CDR2 SNEGSKA (reference sequence). V dropped 6 bases and J dropped 4 bases, with 18 bases sitting between them. There are 14 residues in the CDR3. CDR3 in amino acids: CSAQRGAVVTEAFF. Written as DNA, the CDR3 is TGCAGTGCCCAACGCGGGGCAGTGGTCACTGAAGCTTTCTTT.

This clonotype was detected only a few times. The chain uses TRBV5-8 and TRBJ1-2; D not certain. Trimming removed 0 bases from V and 9 bases from J, with 9 bases in between. The CDR3 covers 12 residues. Germline CDR1 and CDR2: SGHTS and YDEGEE. In nucleotides, the CDR3 is TGTGCCAGCAGCTTGGTTGGACGGAGCTACACCTTC. Protein sequence: CASSLVGRSYTF.

The genes are TRBV7-3 and TRBJ2-2; no definite D call. This CDR3 is built from 12 residues. Per the germline V gene, CDR1 is SGHTA and CDR2 is FQGTGA. Trimming stripped 6 bases from V and 7 bases from J, with 9 bases between. The CDR3 spells CASSTDGGELFF. CDR3 nucleotide sequence: TGTGCCAGCAGTACGGACGGCGGGGAGCTGTTTTTT. The full variable domain, rest sourced from reference TRBV7-3 and TRBJ2-2, is GAGVSQTPSNKVTEKGKYVELRCDPISGHTALYWYRQSLGQGPEFLIYFQGTGAADDSGLPNDRFFAVRPEGSVSTLKIQRTERGDSAVYLCASSTDGGELFFGEGSRLTVL.

This clonotype was counted many times. V and J are TRBV12-3 or TRBV12-4 and TRBJ2-7; D call uncertain. There are 11 residues in the CDR3. Trimming shortened V by 5 bases and J by 3 bases, and 5 bases separated the two germline ends. The DNA of the CDR3 is TGTGCCAGCAGTGACTTCTACGAGCAGTACTTC. Translating it yields CASSDFYEQYF.

The table lists this clonotype with a few counts. The V and J genes are TRBV29-1 and TRBJ2-7; 10 nucleotides match TRBD1. V shed 7 bases, J shed 7 bases, and the junction held 7 bases outside the gene matches. The germline gives CDR1 SQVTM, CDR2 ANQGSEA. The CDR3 spans 12 residues. CDR3 residues: CSAGDRGGEQYV. CDR3 coding DNA: TGCAGCGCGGGGGACAGGGGTGGAGAGCAGTACGTC.

As regards this clonotype: Germline is not matched at one junction end, which may reflect a read error. J is TRBJ2-3 and V is TRBV5-4; TRBD2 agrees at 11 bases. The CDR3 totals 16 residues. Germline V gene lookup returns CDR1 SGHNT and CDR2 YYREEE (reference sequence). The chain's CDR3 is CDSSSRLAGRTDTQYF. In DNA form, the CDR3 reads TGTGACAGCAGCTCGAGACTAGCGGGACGCACAGATACGCAGTATTTT.

This CDR3 is CASSHGTGGSEQFF. Written as DNA, the CDR3 is TGTGCCAGCAGTCATGGGACAGGGGGCAGTGAGCAGTTCTTC. The J gene is TRBJ2-1, the V gene TRBV3-1, with 12 bases identical to TRBD1. J was trimmed by 9 bases and V by 6 bases; bases with no gene match: 6. Germline lookup yields CDR1 LGHDT and CDR2 YNNKEL (reference sequence). The CDR3 has 14 residues.

This clonotype was counted only a few times. V gene TRBV19 combines with J gene TRBJ2-7; TRBD2 is a possible D gene (8 bases). There are 16 residues in the CDR3. V was pared by 3 bases and J by 1 base, with 16 bases between. Germline V gives CDR1 LNHDA, CDR2 SQIVND (reference sequence). The CDR3 DNA reads as TGTGCCAGTAGTATGTCGGGGGGGACAGAGTCCTACGAGCAGTACTTC. It yields the protein CASSMSGGTESYEQYF.

The chain joins TRBV20-1 to TRBJ1-5; D is possibly TRBD1 (5 bases). The ends were cut back, 3 bases at V and 0 bases at J, with 12 bases in the middle. CDR1 and CDR2 from the germline V gene are DFQATT and SNEGSKA (reference sequence). This CDR3 has 15 amino acids. DNA of the CDR3: TGCAGTGCTAGCGACAGCTCGTATAGCAATCAGCCCCAGCATTTT. This gives the protein CSASDSSYSNQPQHF.

V is TRBV5-4 and J is TRBJ2-3, with D possibly called TRBD1 or TRBD2 (5 bases each). Germline CDR1 is SGHNT and CDR2 is YYREEE (reference sequence). The CDR3 has 19 amino acids. V was shortened by 0 bases and J by 2 bases, with 22 bases between the two germline ends. The CDR3 region has the DNA TGTGCCAGCAGCTTGGAATGGGGTGGTACGGGGCGTCACACAGATACGCAGTATTTT. Amino acid sequence: CASSLEWGGTGRHTDTQYF.

This clonotype was counted between two and nine times. CDR3 in DNA: TGCAGCGTTGTGCAGGGTAATCAGCCCCAGCATTTT. It specifies CSVVQGNQPQHF. The chain employs TRBV29-1 and TRBJ1-5; D is perhaps TRBD1 (5 bases). The CDR3 contains 12 residues. Trimming took 4 bases from V and 4 from J, leaving 8 bases between them. Germline CDR1 is SQVTM and CDR2 is ANQGSEA.

In its sample, this clonotype was seen many times. The chain links TRBV4-3 to TRBJ2-3; 12 bases fit TRBD2. This CDR3 has 15 residues. Trimming removed 3 bases from V and 6 bases from J; junction bases left unmatched: 4. Germline V gives CDR1 LGHNA, CDR2 YSLEER. Written as DNA, the CDR3 is TGCGCCAGCAGCCAGCTAGCGGGGGGGCCTGATACGCAGTATTTT. This encodes CASSQLAGGPDTQYF.

This clonotype was seen a handful of times. The rearrangement uses TRBV5-1 and TRBJ2-7, with 11 bases lining up with TRBD2. V dropped 5 bases and J dropped 1; count of bases not matched to a gene: 5. The germline V gene has CDR1 SGHRS and CDR2 YFSETQ. This CDR3 is 15 amino acids long. Here the CDR3 DNA reads TGCGCCAGCAGTTCCCTAGCGGGGGGATCCTACGAGCAGTACGTC. It yields the protein CASSSLAGGSYEQYV.

V usage is TRBV12-3 or TRBV12-4 and J usage is TRBJ2-3, with 8 bases aligning to TRBD1. This CDR3 is built from 16 residues. Losses at the gene ends were 6 bases for V and 1 base for J; bases not matched to a gene: 9. The CDR3 nucleotides read TGTGCCAGCAGCCCAAGACAGGGGTTTGGCACAGATACGCAGTATTTT. It specifies CASSPRQGFGTDTQYF.